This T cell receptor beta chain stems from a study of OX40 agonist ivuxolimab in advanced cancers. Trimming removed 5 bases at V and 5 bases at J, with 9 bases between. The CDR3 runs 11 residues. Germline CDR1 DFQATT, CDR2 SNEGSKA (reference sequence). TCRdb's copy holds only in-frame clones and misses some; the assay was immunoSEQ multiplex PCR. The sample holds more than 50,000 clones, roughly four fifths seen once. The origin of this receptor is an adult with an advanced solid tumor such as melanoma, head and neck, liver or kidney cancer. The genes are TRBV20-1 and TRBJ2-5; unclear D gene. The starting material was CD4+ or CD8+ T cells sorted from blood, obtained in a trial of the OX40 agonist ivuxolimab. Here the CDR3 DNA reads TGCAGTGCTCTGAACGGGGAGACCCAGTACTTC. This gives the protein CSALNGETQYF.